Listed below are T cell receptor beta chains from one sample, sequenced in a study of T cell repertoires in cytomegalovirus infection. TCRdb reprocessed the reads with MiXCR, giving one entry per CDR3 protein. The sample carries around 230,000 distinct CDR3 sequences, 6% to 8% recorded once. Sequencing was performed on PBMCs. The receptor source for this set is a human donor in good health (CMV status not recorded). Some clones in this sample may be carry-over from other donors' samples. CDR3s include the opening cysteine and the closing phenylalanine or tryptophan. The D gene is left open where the match is weak. The size of a clone is reported for some rows only, either as once, few or many, or as a class for expanded clones.

j_call: TRBJ2-1
clone_size: NA
v_call: TRBV2
d_call: TRBD2
cdr3_aa: CASPGLAAYEQFF
cdr3_nt: TGTGCCAGCCCGGGACTAGCGGCCTATGAGCAGTTCTTC

j_call: TRBJ2-7
clone_size: many
v_call: TRBV7-2
d_call: TRBD2
cdr3_aa: CASSSQSLAGGRYLEQYF
cdr3_nt: TGTGCCAGCAGCTCGCAGTCCCTAGCGGGGGGCCGGTATCTCGAGCAGTACTTC

j_call: TRBJ2-2
clone_size: many
v_call: TRBV5-5
d_call: NA
cdr3_aa: CASSLGTANTGELFF
cdr3_nt: TGTGCCAGCAGCTTGGGGACAGCGAACACCGGGGAGCTGTTTTTT

j_call: TRBJ1-1
clone_size: many
v_call: TRBV12-3/TRBV12-4
d_call: NA
cdr3_aa: CASSPGPAGRAEAFF
cdr3_nt: TGTGCCAGCAGTCCGGGCCCCGCAGGGAGAGCTGAAGCTTTCTTT

j_call: TRBJ2-7
clone_size: many
v_call: TRBV12-5
d_call: NA
cdr3_aa: CASGLATQGIHEQYF
cdr3_nt: TGTGCTAGTGGTTTGGCAACTCAGGGGATCCACGAGCAGTACTTC

j_call: TRBJ1-6
clone_size: many
v_call: TRBV7-8
d_call: NA
cdr3_aa: CASSLVGATNSPLHF
cdr3_nt: TGTGCCAGCAGCTTAGTGGGGGCCACTAATTCACCCCTCCACTTT

j_call: TRBJ1-3
clone_size: many
v_call: TRBV20-1
d_call: NA
cdr3_aa: CSAQTSLGNTIYF
cdr3_nt: TGCAGTGCTCAGACAAGCCTTGGGAACACCATATATTTT

j_call: TRBJ2-1
clone_size: many
v_call: TRBV7-8
d_call: TRBD1
cdr3_aa: CASSSSHDRVGYNEQFF
cdr3_nt: TGTGCCAGCAGCTCCAGCCATGACAGGGTAGGCTACAATGAGCAGTTCTTC

j_call: TRBJ1-2
clone_size: NA
v_call: TRBV12-3/TRBV12-4
d_call: NA
cdr3_aa: CASSLESRGPFGYTF
cdr3_nt: TGTGCCAGCAGTTTAGAATCCAGAGGCCCCTTCGGCTACACCTTC

j_call: TRBJ1-6
clone_size: NA
v_call: TRBV20-1
d_call: TRBD1
cdr3_aa: CSARSGTVSPLHF
cdr3_nt: TGCAGTGCTAGATCCGGGACAGTTTCACCCCTCCACTTT

j_call: TRBJ2-1
clone_size: many
v_call: TRBV7-9
d_call: TRBD2
cdr3_aa: CASSYTSGGPEQFF
cdr3_nt: TGTGCCAGCAGCTATACTAGCGGGGGCCCTGAGCAGTTCTTC

j_call: TRBJ2-7
clone_size: NA
v_call: TRBV20-1
d_call: TRBD1
cdr3_aa: CSAGIPGQGGEQYF
cdr3_nt: TGCAGTGCTGGAATTCCGGGACAGGGAGGCGAGCAGTACTTC

j_call: TRBJ2-7
clone_size: many
v_call: TRBV7-9
d_call: NA
cdr3_aa: CASSLEGARRYF
cdr3_nt: TGTGCCAGCAGCTTAGAAGGAGCCCGGCGGTACTTC

j_call: TRBJ1-4
clone_size: many
v_call: TRBV5-1
d_call: TRBD1
cdr3_aa: CASSPRTGSEKLFF
cdr3_nt: TGCGCCAGCAGCCCCCGGACAGGCAGTGAAAAACTGTTTTTT

j_call: TRBJ1-5
clone_size: many
v_call: TRBV11-2
d_call: NA
cdr3_aa: CASSLEGASNQPQHF
cdr3_nt: TGTGCCAGCAGCTTGGAAGGGGCCAGCAATCAGCCCCAGCATTTT

j_call: TRBJ1-1
clone_size: many
v_call: TRBV27
d_call: NA
cdr3_aa: CASSQGKVGAFF
cdr3_nt: TGTGCCAGCAGTCAGGGGAAGGTCGGCGCTTTCTTT

j_call: TRBJ1-2
clone_size: many
v_call: TRBV6-2/TRBV6-3
d_call: TRBD1
cdr3_aa: CASSSRLGQDYGYTF
cdr3_nt: TGTGCCAGCAGTTCCAGATTGGGACAGGATTATGGCTACACCTTC

j_call: TRBJ1-5
clone_size: many
v_call: TRBV4-3
d_call: NA
cdr3_aa: CASSQGGNQPQHF
cdr3_nt: TGCGCCAGCAGCCAAGGGGGGAATCAGCCCCAGCATTTT

j_call: TRBJ1-3
clone_size: NA
v_call: TRBV29-1
d_call: NA
cdr3_aa: CSVEGPRGSGNTIYF
cdr3_nt: TGCAGCGTTGAAGGCCCTCGGGGTTCCGGAAACACCATATATTTT

j_call: TRBJ2-1
clone_size: many
v_call: TRBV18
d_call: NA
cdr3_aa: CASSSPGFDYNEQFF
cdr3_nt: TGTGCCAGCTCATCGCCGGGATTCGATTACAATGAGCAGTTCTTC

j_call: TRBJ1-1
clone_size: many
v_call: TRBV7-2
d_call: NA
cdr3_aa: CASSLFGGGTEAFF
cdr3_nt: TGTGCCAGCAGCTTATTTGGAGGAGGCACTGAAGCTTTCTTT

j_call: TRBJ2-6
clone_size: many
v_call: TRBV6-5
d_call: NA
cdr3_aa: CASSYGSSSGANVLTF
cdr3_nt: TGTGCCAGCAGTTACGGGAGCAGCTCTGGGGCCAACGTCCTGACTTTC

j_call: TRBJ2-5
clone_size: many
v_call: TRBV7-2
d_call: TRBD2
cdr3_aa: CASSLRLAGGQETQYF
cdr3_nt: TGTGCCAGCAGCTTAAGACTAGCGGGGGGGCAAGAGACCCAGTACTTC